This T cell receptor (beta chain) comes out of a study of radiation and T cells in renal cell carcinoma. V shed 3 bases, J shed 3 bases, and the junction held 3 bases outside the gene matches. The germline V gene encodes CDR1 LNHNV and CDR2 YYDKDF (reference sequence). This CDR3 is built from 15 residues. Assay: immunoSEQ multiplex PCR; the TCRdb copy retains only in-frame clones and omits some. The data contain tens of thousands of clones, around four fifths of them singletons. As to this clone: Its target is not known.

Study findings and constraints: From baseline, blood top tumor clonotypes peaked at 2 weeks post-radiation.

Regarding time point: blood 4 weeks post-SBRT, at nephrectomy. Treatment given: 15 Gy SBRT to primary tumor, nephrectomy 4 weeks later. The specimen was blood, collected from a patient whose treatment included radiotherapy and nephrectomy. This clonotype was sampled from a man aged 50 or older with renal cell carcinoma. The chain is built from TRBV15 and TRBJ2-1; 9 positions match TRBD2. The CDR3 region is CATSRGSGGYNEQFF. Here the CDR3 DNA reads TGTGCCACCAGCAGGGGTAGCGGGGGCTACAATGAGCAGTTCTTC. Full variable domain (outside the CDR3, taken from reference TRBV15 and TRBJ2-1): DAMVIQNPRYQVTQFGKPVTLSCSQTLNHNVMYWYQQKSSQAPKLLFHYYDKDFNNEADTPDNFQSRRPNTSFCFLDIRSPGLGDTAMYLCATSRGSGGYNEQFFGPGTRLTVL.